This entry lists 20 T cell receptor beta chains sequenced from one sample in a study of T cell responses to AZD1222 COVID-19 vaccine. The assay was immunoSEQ multiplex PCR, and TCRdb's table has in-frame clones only and misses some. Found here are over 120,000 clones, roughly 94% of them singletons; the top ten hold roughly 2%. The input for sequencing was peripheral blood, taken on day 0 of AZD1222 vaccination. These receptors all stem from an adult in good health.

The CDR3 DNA reads as TGTGCCAGCACCTCTCAACCAGCTAACTATGGCTACACCTTC. Protein: CASTSQPANYGYTF. The chain carries TRBV5-4 and TRBJ1-2; D unresolved. The germline V and J ends were trimmed by 6 bases and 0 bases, with 12 bases remaining between them. Per the germline V gene, CDR1 is SGHNT and CDR2 is YYREEE (reference sequence). This CDR3 region has 14 residues.

The chain links TRBV19 to TRBJ1-6; D remains ambiguous. Germline loops: CDR1 LNHDA, CDR2 SQIVND (reference sequence). The V and J ends lost 5 bases and 8 bases respectively, with 10 bases between them. The CDR3 runs to 13 residues. In DNA form, the CDR3 reads TGTGCCAGTAGTCGAAACCGAGATTCACCCCTCCACTTT. Protein product: CASSRNRDSPLHF.

The chain uses TRBV3-1 (or the pseudogene TRBV3-2) and TRBJ2-7; 9 nucleotides match TRBD2. Germline CDR1 is LGHDT and CDR2 is YNNKEL (reference sequence). CDR3 length equals 16 residues. V lost 4 bases and J lost 1; bases outside the gene matches: 8. CDR3 loop: CASSLLSGGTSYEQYF. For the CDR3, the DNA is TGTGCCAGCAGCCTCCTAAGCGGGGGGACTTCCTACGAGCAGTACTTC.

Turning to this clone: The same CDR3 also results from other DNA sequences found in this sample. This chain connects TRBV29-1 to TRBJ2-7; D is ambiguous. CDR1 is SQVTM and CDR2 is ANQGSEA in the germline V gene. V shed 6 bases and J shed 0 bases, with 9 bases lying between them. The CDR3 loop spans 12 amino acids. The CDR3 nucleotides read TGCAGCGTAGGAAAAAGCTCCTACGAGCAGTACTTC. Its protein product is CSVGKSSYEQYF.

This chain uses TRBV7-2 with TRBJ2-7, with D perhaps TRBD2 (6 bases). Trimming cost V 4 bases and J 6 bases, with 13 bases left between them. This CDR3 region has 13 residues. CDR1 is SGHTA and CDR2 is FQGNSA in the germline V gene. As DNA, the CDR3 is TGTGCCAGCAGCTGGGACGGGGGTTTCGAGCAGTACTTC. Amino acid sequence: CASSWDGGFEQYF. The whole variable domain, filled in from reference TRBV7-2 and TRBJ2-7, reads GAGVSQSPSNKVTEKGKDVELRCDPISGHTALYWYRQSLGQGLEFLIYFQGNSAPDKSGLPSDRFSAERTGGSVSTLTIQRTQQEDSAVYLCASSWDGGFEQYFGPGTRLTVT.

The gene calls are TRBV10-3 and TRBJ1-3, with D unresolved. V lost 7 bases, J lost 3 bases, and 7 bases lay in between. Per germline, CDR1 ENHRY and CDR2 SYGVKD. The CDR3 is 12 amino acids. CDR3 DNA: TGTGCCATCACTAACGATGGAAACACCATATATTTT. This gives the protein CAITNDGNTIYF.

This chain links TRBV5-4 with TRBJ2-5; 7 bases align to TRBD2. The CDR3 spans 16 residues. The trim removed 3 bases at V and 2 bases at J, leaving 10 bases unmatched. CDR1 is SGHNT and CDR2 is YYREEE in the germline V gene (reference sequence). The CDR3 nucleotides are TGTGCCAGCAGCTCGGGGACTACGATAACACAAGAGACCCAGTACTTC. Translation: CASSSGTTITQETQYF. Full variable domain (missing parts from reference TRBV5-4 and TRBJ2-5): ETGVTQSPTHLIKTRGQQVTLRCSSQSGHNTVSWYQQALGQGPQFIFQYYREEENGRGNFPPRFSGLQFPNYSSELNVNALELDDSALYLCASSSGTTITQETQYFGPGTRLLVL.

This clone showed up just once. The chain recombines TRBV5-5 with TRBJ1-5; 7 positions match TRBD1. With V trimmed by 2 bases and J by 2 bases, 13 bases remained unmatched. The CDR3 loop spans 18 amino acids. CDR1 is SGHKS, CDR2 YYEKEE, per germline (reference sequence). The CDR3 coding sequence is TGTGCCAGCAGCTTAGGGTTACAGGGGTCTTTGGGCAATCAGCCCCAGCATTTT. Protein sequence: CASSLGLQGSLGNQPQHF.

On this clone: Germline and junction disagree at one end, which may indicate a read error. This chain uses TRBV7-7 with TRBJ1-3; no clear D gene. This CDR3 has 13 amino acids. Germline V CDR1 and CDR2: SSHAT, FNYEAQ (reference sequence). The CDR3 region is CASSLVFGNTIYF. The DNA of the CDR3 is TGTGCTAGCAGCTTAGTATTCGGAAACACCATATATTTT.

V is TRBV7-2 and J is TRBJ1-2; 7 bases map to TRBD1. The CDR3 is 13 amino acids. Germline lookup yields CDR1 SGHTA and CDR2 FQGNSA. J gave up 4 bases and V 6 bases, and 5 bases lay outside the gene matches. For the CDR3, the DNA is TGTGCCAGCAGGGGAGGGGGCGGCTATGGCTACACCTTC. This codes for CASRGGGGYGYTF.

Regarding this clone: The germline gene is not matched at one end of the junction; a read error may be the cause. V is TRBV18 and J is TRBJ1-5; D is possibly TRBD1 (5 bases). From germline, CDR1 is KGHSH and CDR2 LQKENI. The CDR3 is 12 amino acids. The CDR3 bases are TGTGCCAGCTCACCGGAGCAGGGCCAGAGGTATTTT. Translating it yields CASSPEQGQRYF.

This chain links TRBV2 with TRBJ2-5, with 11 bases that match TRBD1. Germline assignment: CDR1 SNHLY and CDR2 FYNNEI. The CDR3 is made up of 14 amino acids. V trimming: 6 bases; J trimming: 3 bases; junction bases outside the gene matches: 3. The CDR3 sequence: CASSRDRGKETQYF. CDR3 DNA sequence: TGTGCCAGCAGCAGGGACAGGGGGAAAGAGACCCAGTACTTC.

Only one count was recorded for this clone. J is TRBJ1-4 and V is TRBV10-3; 9 bases match TRBD1. V trimming: 2 bases; J trimming: 5 bases; junction bases outside the gene matches: 0. The CDR3 loop spans 14 amino acids. Germline V gives CDR1 ENHRY, CDR2 SYGVKD. The DNA for the CDR3 is TGTGCCATCAGTGAGGGACAGGGGAATGAAAAACTGTTTTTT. This gives the protein CAISEGQGNEKLFF.

V gene TRBV19 combines with J gene TRBJ1-2; 7 positions match TRBD1. The CDR3 has 13 residues. After removal of 7 bases from V and 5 bases from J, the junction contained 7 bases not matched to a gene. The V gene's germline CDR1 is LNHDA and CDR2 SQIVND (reference sequence). The CDR3 DNA sequence: TGTGCCAGTACCGCCGACAGGGTATATGGCTACACCTTC. It is translated as CASTADRVYGYTF.

This clone was detected only once. This chain joins TRBV10-1 and TRBJ2-7; TRBD1 aligns across 7 bases. The ends lost 6 bases at V and 6 bases at J; junction bases unmatched: 11. The CDR3 has 14 amino acids. Germline values: CDR1 WNHNN, CDR2 SYGVQD (reference sequence). The CDR3 DNA reads TGCGCCAGCAGCCCCGACAGGGCTCGATTCGAGCAGTACTTC. This gives the protein CASSPDRARFEQYF.

On this clone: The same CDR3 also results from other DNA sequences found in this sample. The V call is TRBV10-3, the J call TRBJ2-1, with 7 bases that match TRBD2. Germline V gene lookup returns CDR1 ENHRY and CDR2 SYGVKD. The V segment lost 9 bases and the J segment 0 bases; nucleotides outside the gene matches: 5. This CDR3 has 14 residues. The CDR3 DNA sequence: TGTGCCATTACCCCTAGCGGCTCCTACAATGAGCAGTTCTTC. Translated: CAITPSGSYNEQFF.

V and J are TRBV7-6 and TRBJ2-7; no reliable D call. V shed 1 base and J shed 6 bases, with 13 bases lying between them. Germline V gene sequence: CDR1 SGHVS, CDR2 FNYEAQ. This CDR3 is built from 14 residues. Here the CDR3 reads CASSLDRKNGEQYF. CDR3 DNA sequence: TGTGCCAGCAGCTTAGATCGGAAAAACGGCGAGCAGTACTTC.

The chain links TRBV4-1 to TRBJ1-6; TRBD1 aligns across 9 bases. Germline V lookup: CDR1 MGHRA, CDR2 YSYEKL. This CDR3 region has 15 residues. The J segment lost 12 bases and the V segment lost 1 base, leaving 7 bases of the junction unmatched. In DNA, the CDR3 is TGCGCCAGCAGCCAAGTCCGACAGGGGGGGAAACCCCTCCACTTT. This codes for CASSQVRQGGKPLHF.

The table lists this clone with a count of one. The genes are TRBV5-6 and TRBJ1-5, with D possibly TRBD1 on 5 matching bases. Germline CDR1 and CDR2: SGHDT and YYEEEE. V dropped 4 bases and J dropped 6 bases, with 20 bases sitting between them. CDR3 length equals 16 residues. The CDR3 nucleotides read TGTGCCAGCAGCAACATGGGCTACAGGACGATTCAGCCCCAGCATTTT. Residues: CASSNMGYRTIQPQHF. The complete variable domain, with remaining parts taken from reference TRBV5-6 and TRBJ1-5, reads DAGVTQSPTHLIKTRGQQVTLRCSPKSGHDTVSWYQQALGQGPQFIFQYYEEEERQRGNFPDRFSGHQFPNYSSELNVNALLLGDSALYLCASSNMGYRTIQPQHFGDGTRLSIL.

The chain has TRBV28 and TRBJ2-3, with a tentative D call TRBD1 (7 bases). Trimming cost V 8 bases and J 9 bases, with 21 bases left between them. Germline V gene lookup returns CDR1 MDHEN and CDR2 SYDVKM. There are 14 residues in the CDR3. CDR3 in amino acids: CASSRDWGQKTQYF. The CDR3 region has the DNA TGTGCCAGCTCCAGGGACTGGGGACAGAAGACGCAGTATTTT.